These 4 T cell receptor beta chains share one sample of origin, sequenced in a study of blood T cell repertoires in COVID-19. Clones were read by immunoSEQ multiplex PCR, and TCRdb kept only the in-frame ones, dropping some. Of approximately 200,000 clones listed, roughly 80% were seen once; the top ten hold 10%. The source material was peripheral blood. All receptors derive from a woman of 80 years or more with acute or convalescent COVID-19.

This clone was picked up a small number of times. The chain couples TRBV5-1 to TRBJ2-7, with D possibly TRBD2 on 6 matching bases. The CDR3 loop spans 15 amino acids. Trimming pared 0 bases from V and 0 bases from J, leaving 10 bases between. Per germline, CDR1 SGHRS and CDR2 YFSETQ. CDR3 DNA sequence: TGCGCCAGCAGCTTGGGCCCTAGCGACTCCTACGAGCAGTACTTC. It is translated as CASSLGPSDSYEQYF.

The V call is TRBV11-2, the J call TRBJ2-7; D is unresolved. V was trimmed by 10 bases and J by 4 bases, leaving 14 bases between them. Germline loops: CDR1 SGHAT, CDR2 FQNNGV. The CDR3 is 12 residues long. CDR3 sequence (DNA): TGTGCCACGCGCGAGGCCTCATACGAGCAGTACTTC. Protein: CATREASYEQYF.

The J gene is TRBJ2-6, the V gene TRBV27; maybe TRBD1 (5 bases). V shed 3 bases and J shed 0 bases, with 18 bases lying between them. The germline CDR1 and CDR2 sequences are MNHEY and SMNVEV (reference sequence). This CDR3 contains 19 residues. The CDR3 region is CASSFSAGFPLSGANVLTF. The CDR3 nucleotides are TGTGCCAGCAGTTTTTCCGCAGGGTTCCCCCTCTCTGGGGCCAACGTCCTGACTTTC.

The table lists this clone with a few counts. V and J are TRBV30 and TRBJ2-7, with 8 nucleotides matching TRBD1. Germline V lookup: CDR1 GTSNPN, CDR2 SVGIG (reference sequence). The CDR3 consists of 13 residues. V trimming: 4 bases; J trimming: 5 bases; junction bases outside the gene matches: 7. The CDR3 here is CAWTRGTGDEQYF. Here the CDR3 DNA reads TGTGCCTGGACTCGTGGGACAGGCGACGAGCAGTACTTC.